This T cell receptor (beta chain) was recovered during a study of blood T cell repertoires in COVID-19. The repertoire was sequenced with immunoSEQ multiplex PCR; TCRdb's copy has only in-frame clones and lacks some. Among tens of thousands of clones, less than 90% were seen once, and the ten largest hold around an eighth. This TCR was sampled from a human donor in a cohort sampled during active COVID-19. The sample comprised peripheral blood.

The CDR3, as DNA: TGCGCCAGCGGGGGCGGGGAGACCCAGTACTTC. Amino acid sequence: CASGGGETQYF. J is TRBJ2-5 and V is TRBV5-1, with D possibly matching TRBD1 (6 bases). V dropped 7 bases and J dropped 5 bases, with 9 bases sitting between them. The CDR3 consists of 11 residues. CDR1 is SGHRS and CDR2 is YFSETQ in the germline V gene.